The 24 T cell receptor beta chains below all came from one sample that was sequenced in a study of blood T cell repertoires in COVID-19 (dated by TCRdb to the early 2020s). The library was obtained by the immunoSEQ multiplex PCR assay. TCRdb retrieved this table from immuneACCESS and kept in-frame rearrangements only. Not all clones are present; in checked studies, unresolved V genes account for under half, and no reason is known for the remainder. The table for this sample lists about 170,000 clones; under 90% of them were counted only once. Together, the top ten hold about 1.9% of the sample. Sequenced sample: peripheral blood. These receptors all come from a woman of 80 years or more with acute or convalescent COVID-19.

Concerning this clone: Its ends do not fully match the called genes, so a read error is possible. The CDR3 DNA reads as TGTGCTAGCAGCTTAGACAGGAAAGAGACCCAGTACTTC. This translates into CASSLDRKETQYF. The genes are TRBV7-7 and TRBJ2-5, with D possibly TRBD1 on 6 matching bases. Per germline, CDR1 SSHAT and CDR2 FNYEAQ (reference sequence). This CDR3 region has 13 residues.

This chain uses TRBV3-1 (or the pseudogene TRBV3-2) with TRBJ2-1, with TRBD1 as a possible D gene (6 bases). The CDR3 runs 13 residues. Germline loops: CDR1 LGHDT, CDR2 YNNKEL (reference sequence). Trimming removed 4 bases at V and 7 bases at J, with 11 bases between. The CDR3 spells CASSRLQGNEQFF. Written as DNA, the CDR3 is TGTGCCAGCAGCCGTTTACAGGGAAATGAGCAGTTCTTC.

CDR3 bases: TGTGCCAGCAGCTTGGCCTCGGGAAACAGAAACACAGATACGCAGTATTTT. This encodes CASSLASGNRNTDTQYF. This chain links TRBV5-5 with TRBJ2-3, with D tentatively TRBD2 (5 bases). CDR3 size: 17 residues. Looked up from germline, CDR1 is SGHKS and CDR2 is YYEKEE (reference sequence). Trimming cost V 0 bases and J 2 bases, with 16 bases left between them.

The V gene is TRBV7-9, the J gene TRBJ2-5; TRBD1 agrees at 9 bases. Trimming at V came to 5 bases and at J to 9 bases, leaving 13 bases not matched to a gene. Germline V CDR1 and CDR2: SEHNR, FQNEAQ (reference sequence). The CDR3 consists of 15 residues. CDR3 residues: CASSIFRDRAGAQYF. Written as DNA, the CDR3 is TGTGCCAGCAGCATCTTCCGGGACAGGGCAGGGGCCCAGTACTTC.

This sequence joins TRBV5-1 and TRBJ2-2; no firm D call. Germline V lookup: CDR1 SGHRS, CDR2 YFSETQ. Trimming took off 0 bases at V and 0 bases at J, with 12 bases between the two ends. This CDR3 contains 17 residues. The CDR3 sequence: CASSLAGLGPNTGELFF. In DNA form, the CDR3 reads TGCGCCAGCAGCTTGGCCGGTTTGGGCCCGAACACCGGGGAGCTGTTTTTT. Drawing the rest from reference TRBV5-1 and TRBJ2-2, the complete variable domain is KAGVTQTPRYLIKTRGQQVTLSCSPISGHRSVSWYQQTPGQGLQFLFEYFSETQRNKGNFPGRFSGRQFSNSRSEMNVSTLELGDSALYLCASSLAGLGPNTGELFFGEGSRLTVL.

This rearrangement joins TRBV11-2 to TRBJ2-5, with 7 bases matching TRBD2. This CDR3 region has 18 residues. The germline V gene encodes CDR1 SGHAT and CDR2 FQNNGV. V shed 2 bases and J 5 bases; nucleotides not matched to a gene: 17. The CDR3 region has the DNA TGTGCCAGCAGCTTACGGGGCGATCGGACTAGTCGCTATGAGACCCAGTACTTC. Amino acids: CASSLRGDRTSRYETQYF.

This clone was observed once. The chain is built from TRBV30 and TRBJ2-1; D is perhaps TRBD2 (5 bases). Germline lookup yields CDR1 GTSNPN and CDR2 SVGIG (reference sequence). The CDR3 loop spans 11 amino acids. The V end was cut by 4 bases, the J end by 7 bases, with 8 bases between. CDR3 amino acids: CAWTRGNEQFF. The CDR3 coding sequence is TGTGCCTGGACCCGGGGTAATGAGCAGTTCTTC.

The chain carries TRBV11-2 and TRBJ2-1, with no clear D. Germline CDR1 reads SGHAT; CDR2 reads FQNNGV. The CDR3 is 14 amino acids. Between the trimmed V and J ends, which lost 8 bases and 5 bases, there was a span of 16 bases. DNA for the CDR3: TGTGCCAGCGCCAAGCTAATCGCTGACAATGAGCAGTTCTTC. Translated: CASAKLIADNEQFF. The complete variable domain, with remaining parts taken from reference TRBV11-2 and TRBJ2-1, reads EAGVAQSPRYKIIEKRQSVAFWCNPISGHATLYWYQQILGQGPKLLIQFQNNGVVDDSQLPKDRFSAERLKGVDSTLKIQPAKLEDSAVYLCASAKLIADNEQFFGPGTRLTVL.

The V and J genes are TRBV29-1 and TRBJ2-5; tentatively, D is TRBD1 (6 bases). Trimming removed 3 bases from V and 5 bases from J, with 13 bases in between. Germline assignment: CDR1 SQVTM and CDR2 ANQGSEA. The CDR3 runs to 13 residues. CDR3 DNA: TGCAGCGTTGATTTGAGAAGGGGGGAGACCCAGTACTTC. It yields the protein CSVDLRRGETQYF.

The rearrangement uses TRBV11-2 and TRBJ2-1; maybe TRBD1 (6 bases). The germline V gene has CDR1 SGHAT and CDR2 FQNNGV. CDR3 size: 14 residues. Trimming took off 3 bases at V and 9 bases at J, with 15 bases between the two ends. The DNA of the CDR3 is TGTGCCAGCAGCTTTAACAGGGCTAGGGGTGAGCAGTTCTTC. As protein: CASSFNRARGEQFF.

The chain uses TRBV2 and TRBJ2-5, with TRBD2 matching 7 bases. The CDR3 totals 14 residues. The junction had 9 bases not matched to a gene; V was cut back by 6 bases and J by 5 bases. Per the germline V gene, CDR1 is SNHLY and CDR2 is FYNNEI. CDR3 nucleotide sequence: TGTGCCAGCAGCGCGGGACTACCGAAGGAGACCCAGTACTTC. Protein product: CASSAGLPKETQYF.

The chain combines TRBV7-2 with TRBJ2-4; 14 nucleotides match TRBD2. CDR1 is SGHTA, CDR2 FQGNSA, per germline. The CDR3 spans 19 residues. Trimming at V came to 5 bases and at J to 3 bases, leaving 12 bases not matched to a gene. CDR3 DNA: TGTGCCAGCAGCCTAGGGACTAGCGGGAGAGGGCGGGTCAAAAACATTCAGTACTTC. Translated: CASSLGTSGRGRVKNIQYF.

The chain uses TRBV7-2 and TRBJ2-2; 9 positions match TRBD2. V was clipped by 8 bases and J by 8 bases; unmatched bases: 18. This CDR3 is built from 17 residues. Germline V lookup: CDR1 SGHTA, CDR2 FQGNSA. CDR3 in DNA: TGTGCCAGCCAAAGCCCACTGGGACTAGCCGCCGGTGGGGAGCTGTTTTTT. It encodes CASQSPLGLAAGGELFF. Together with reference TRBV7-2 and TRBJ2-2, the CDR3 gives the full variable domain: GAGVSQSPSNKVTEKGKDVELRCDPISGHTALYWYRQSLGQGLEFLIYFQGNSAPDKSGLPSDRFSAERTGGSVSTLTIQRTQQEDSAVYLCASQSPLGLAAGGELFFGEGSRLTVL.

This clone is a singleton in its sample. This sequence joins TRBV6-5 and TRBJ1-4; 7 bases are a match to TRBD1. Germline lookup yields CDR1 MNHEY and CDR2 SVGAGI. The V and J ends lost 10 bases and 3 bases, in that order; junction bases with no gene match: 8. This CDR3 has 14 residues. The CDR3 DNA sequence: TGTGCCACCCGAAAGGGGGCAGCTAATGAAAAACTGTTTTTT. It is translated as CATRKGAANEKLFF.

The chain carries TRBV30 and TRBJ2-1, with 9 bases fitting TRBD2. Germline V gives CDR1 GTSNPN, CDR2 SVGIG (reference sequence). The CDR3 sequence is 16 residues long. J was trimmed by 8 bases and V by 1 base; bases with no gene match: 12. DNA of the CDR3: TGTGCCTGGAGTGCTGGGGCGGGGGGGCCAGGAGATGAGCAGTTCTTC. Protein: CAWSAGAGGPGDEQFF.

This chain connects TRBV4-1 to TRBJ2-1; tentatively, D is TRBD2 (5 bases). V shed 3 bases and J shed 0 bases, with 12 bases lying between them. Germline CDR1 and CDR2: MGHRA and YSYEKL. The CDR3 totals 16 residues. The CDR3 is CASSHPADSSYNEQFF. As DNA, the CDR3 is TGCGCCAGCAGCCATCCAGCGGATAGCTCCTACAATGAGCAGTTCTTC.

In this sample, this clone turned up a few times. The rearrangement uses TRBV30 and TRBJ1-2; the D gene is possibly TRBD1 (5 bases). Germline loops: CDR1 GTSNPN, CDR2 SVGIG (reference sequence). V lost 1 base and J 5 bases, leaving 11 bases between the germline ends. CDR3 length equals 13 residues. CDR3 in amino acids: CAWSGPGPYGYTF. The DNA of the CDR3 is TGTGCCTGGAGTGGTCCAGGGCCTTATGGCTACACCTTC. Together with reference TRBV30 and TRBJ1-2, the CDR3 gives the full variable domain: SQTIHQWPATLVQPVGSPLSLECTVEGTSNPNLYWYRQAAGRGLQLLFYSVGIGQISSEVPQNLSASRPQDRQFILSSKKLLLSDSGFYLCAWSGPGPYGYTFGSGTRLTVV.

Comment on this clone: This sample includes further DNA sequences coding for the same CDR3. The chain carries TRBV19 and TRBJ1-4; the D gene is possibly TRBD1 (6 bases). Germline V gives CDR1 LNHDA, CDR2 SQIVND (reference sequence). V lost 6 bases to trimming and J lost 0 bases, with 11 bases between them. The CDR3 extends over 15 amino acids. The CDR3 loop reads CASSPQGSTNEKLFF. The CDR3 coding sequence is TGTGCCAGTAGCCCACAGGGTTCAACTAATGAAAAACTGTTTTTT.

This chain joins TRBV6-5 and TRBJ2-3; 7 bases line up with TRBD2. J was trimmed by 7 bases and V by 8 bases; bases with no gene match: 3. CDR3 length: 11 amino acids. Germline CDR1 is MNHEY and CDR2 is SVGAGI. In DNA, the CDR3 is TGTGCCAGCGGGGGGGAATATACGCAGTATTTT. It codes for CASGGEYTQYF.

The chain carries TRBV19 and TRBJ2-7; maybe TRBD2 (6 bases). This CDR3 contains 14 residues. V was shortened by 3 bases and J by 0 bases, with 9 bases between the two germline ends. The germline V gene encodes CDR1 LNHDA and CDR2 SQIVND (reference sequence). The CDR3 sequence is CASSILGSSYEQYF. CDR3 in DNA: TGTGCCAGTAGTATTCTCGGGAGCTCCTACGAGCAGTACTTC.

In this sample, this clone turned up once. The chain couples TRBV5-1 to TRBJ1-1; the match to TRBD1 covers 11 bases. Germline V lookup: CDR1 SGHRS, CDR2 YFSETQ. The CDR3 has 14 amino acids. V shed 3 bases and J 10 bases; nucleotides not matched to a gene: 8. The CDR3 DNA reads TGCGCCAGCAGCTACCGGACAGGGGGCAACGCAGCTTTCTTT. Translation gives CASSYRTGGNAAFF.

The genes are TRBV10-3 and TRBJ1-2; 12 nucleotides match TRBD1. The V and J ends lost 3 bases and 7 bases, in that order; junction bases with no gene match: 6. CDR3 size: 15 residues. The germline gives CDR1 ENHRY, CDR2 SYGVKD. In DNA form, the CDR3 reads TGTGCCATCAGTGAAACGGGACAGGGGGCGTTTGGCTACACCTTC. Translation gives CAISETGQGAFGYTF.

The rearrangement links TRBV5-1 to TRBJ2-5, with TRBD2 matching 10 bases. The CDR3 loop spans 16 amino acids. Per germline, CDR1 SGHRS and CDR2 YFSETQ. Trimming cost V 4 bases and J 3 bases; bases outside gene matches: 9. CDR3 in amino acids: CASSPGTSGEKETQYF. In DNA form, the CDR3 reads TGCGCCAGCAGCCCTGGTACTAGCGGGGAAAAAGAGACCCAGTACTTC.

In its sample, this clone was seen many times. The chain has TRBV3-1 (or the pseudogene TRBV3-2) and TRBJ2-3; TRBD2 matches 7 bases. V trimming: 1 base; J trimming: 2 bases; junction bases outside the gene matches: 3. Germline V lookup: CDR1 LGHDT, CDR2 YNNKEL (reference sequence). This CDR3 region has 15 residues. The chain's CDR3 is CASSQVAGVTDTQYF. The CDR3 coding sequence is TGTGCCAGCAGCCAAGTCGCGGGAGTCACAGATACGCAGTATTTT.